This T cell receptor beta chain was sequenced in a study of identical twins. Study-level results: Diverse VJ usage suggested most zero-insertion clonotypes were not invariant T cells.

Template switching introduced a universal primer site, and the cDNA bore unique molecular identifiers. TCRdb re-called the 5' RACE reads through MiXCR, storing one row per CDR3 protein. The top ten clones hold around 1.6% of a sample with fewer than 800,000 distinct CDR3 sequences, roughly 7.2% of them seen once. Healthy Caucasians made up all donors. At least ten counts were recorded for this clonotype. Antigen: not known. The V end was cut by 3 bases, the J end by 3 bases, with 8 bases between. The CDR3 loop spans 13 amino acids. The sample was also reused in another study, on yellow fever vaccine responses in identical twins.

What was sequenced was PBMCs. This TCR derives from a young woman in good health. V gene TRBV12-3 or TRBV12-4 combines with J gene TRBJ1-2; a possible D gene is TRBD1 (5 bases). The CDR3 coding sequence is TGTGCCAGCAGTTTTTTGACAGACTATGGCTACACCTTC. Its translation is CASSFLTDYGYTF.